Below are 20 T cell receptor beta chains sequenced from a single sample in a study of T-cell memory formation after mild COVID-19. TCRdb redid the calling of the 5' RACE reads with MiXCR, one entry per CDR3 protein. The sample carries roughly 99,000 distinct CDR3 sequences, approximately 15% recorded once. The sequencing sample was made of PBMCs or a T cell subset sorted from them (not recorded which). These receptors were taken from a man aged 18-30 years who had mild COVID-19 (a few samples of this study predate the infection). Cell type and time point are not known.

This sequence joins TRBV6-5 and TRBJ2-2; 7 bases line up with TRBD1. The V gene's germline CDR1 is MNHEY and CDR2 SVGAGI. Germline trimming cut 6 bases from V and 3 bases from J; bases unmatched to any gene: 4. The CDR3 runs to 14 residues. CDR3 sequence reads: CASRPGQYTGELFF. The CDR3 DNA reads TGTGCCAGCAGACCGGGACAGTACACCGGGGAGCTGTTTTTT.

The V gene is TRBV11-2, the J gene TRBJ2-3; D unresolved. This CDR3 is built from 12 residues. The germline CDR1 and CDR2 sequences are SGHAT and FQNNGV. V was clipped by 4 bases and J by 8 bases, with 10 bases between them. CDR3 DNA sequence: TGTGCCAGCAGCTCCTCGTGGGCTACGCAGTATTTT. As protein: CASSSSWATQYF.

This clonotype was seen a few times. The V and J genes are TRBV7-9 and TRBJ1-5, with D possibly being TRBD1 (5 bases). The ends were cut back, 5 bases at V and 0 bases at J, with 8 bases in the middle. Germline loops: CDR1 SEHNR, CDR2 FQNEAQ (reference sequence). This CDR3 is 14 amino acids long. CDR3 in DNA: TGTGCCAGCAGCGGGACTGATAGCAATCAGCCCCAGCATTTT. Residues: CASSGTDSNQPQHF.

The J gene is TRBJ1-3, the V gene TRBV5-1; possible D gene TRBD1, 5 bases. Germline V CDR1 and CDR2: SGHRS, YFSETQ. This CDR3 is 15 amino acids long. Trimming cost V 4 bases and J 0 bases, with 11 bases left between them. The CDR3 DNA is TGCGCCAGCAGCGAGGGGTTATACTCTGGAAACACCATATATTTT. Residues: CASSEGLYSGNTIYF.

The chain couples TRBV6-6 to TRBJ1-1; D is unresolved. V was pared by 0 bases and J by 1 base, with 6 bases between. The CDR3 is 14 amino acids. The germline CDR1 and CDR2 sequences are MNHNY and SVGAGI (reference sequence). As DNA, the CDR3 is TGTGCCAGCAGTTACTCTTTCGGGAACACTGAAGCTTTCTTT. This translates into CASSYSFGNTEAFF.

This clonotype has more than one count but fewer than ten. J is TRBJ2-3 and V is TRBV7-9, with D perhaps being TRBD1 or TRBD2 (6 bases each). The V end was cut by 8 bases, the J end by 5 bases, with 14 bases between. CDR1 and CDR2 (germline): SEHNR, FQNEAQ (reference sequence). This CDR3 is 13 amino acids long. The CDR3 is CASGSGAGDTQYF. CDR3 bases: TGTGCCAGCGGCTCGGGGGCGGGAGATACGCAGTATTTT.

The chain carries TRBV7-9 and TRBJ2-4; a possible D gene is TRBD1 (6 bases). The CDR3 extends over 13 amino acids. Germline CDR1 is SEHNR and CDR2 is FQNEAQ (reference sequence). The ends were cut back, 7 bases at V and 9 bases at J, with 16 bases in the middle. CDR3 DNA: TGTGCCAGCACCCCTGGGGACACCGTCATTCAGTACTTC. Translation: CASTPGDTVIQYF. Filled out from reference TRBV7-9 and TRBJ2-4, the complete variable domain reads DTGVSQNPRHKITKRGQNVTFRCDPISEHNRLYWYRQTLGQGPEFLTYFQNEAQLEKSRLLSDRFSAERPKGSFSTLEIQRTEQGDSAMYLCASTPGDTVIQYFGAGTRLSVL.

This clonotype has just a few counts. V gene TRBV19 combines with J gene TRBJ2-7; TRBD2 might be the D (6 bases). V dropped 3 bases and J dropped 3 bases, with 15 bases sitting between them. This CDR3 is built from 15 residues. Germline V gene lookup returns CDR1 LNHDA and CDR2 SQIVND (reference sequence). The CDR3 loop is CASSMASAGIYEQYF. The DNA for the CDR3 is TGTGCCAGTAGTATGGCATCGGCGGGGATCTACGAGCAGTACTTC.

The sample holds a few counts of this clonotype. The rearrangement links TRBV7-6 to TRBJ1-1; D gene uncertain. The CDR3 is 15 residues long. CDR1 and CDR2 from the germline V gene are SGHVS and FNYEAQ. Trimming pared 0 bases from V and 0 bases from J, leaving 8 bases between. The DNA for the CDR3 is TGTGCCAGCAGCTTAGCGGCCGGCCTGAACACTGAAGCTTTCTTT. It yields the protein CASSLAAGLNTEAFF.

This clonotype has at least ten counts. The V call is TRBV5-5, the J call TRBJ2-1; D call uncertain. Germline CDR1 SGHKS, CDR2 YYEKEE (reference sequence). Trimming cost V 1 base and J 0 bases, with 14 bases left between them. This CDR3 comprises 17 residues. CDR3 bases: TGTGCCAGCAGCTTGCAGCCCCGAGTGAGCTCCTACAATGAGCAGTTCTTC. This translates into CASSLQPRVSSYNEQFF.

This clonotype appeared many times. The V call is TRBV4-1, the J call TRBJ2-1; no clear D. Trimming cost V 0 bases and J 0 bases, with 9 bases left between them. The germline V gene has CDR1 MGHRA and CDR2 YSYEKL. This CDR3 spans 16 amino acids. CDR3 DNA: TGCGCCAGCAGCCAAGAGGGCGGCCCCTCCTACAATGAGCAGTTCTTC. Translation: CASSQEGGPSYNEQFF.

The rearrangement uses TRBV7-2 and TRBJ1-6; D is unresolved. The CDR3 sequence is 14 residues long. In germline, CDR1 is SGHTA, CDR2 FQGNSA. The V end lost 1 base, the J end lost 7 bases, and 8 bases lay between the germline ends. The CDR3 region has the DNA TGTGCCAGCAGCTTAGGGGGTCAGAATTCACCCCTCCACTTT. Protein: CASSLGGQNSPLHF.

This clonotype was seen a handful of times. The chain is built from TRBV27 and TRBJ1-6; the D is unclear. The V gene's germline CDR1 is MNHEY and CDR2 SMNVEV (reference sequence). Trimming pared 10 bases from V and 9 bases from J, leaving 19 bases between. This CDR3 is 14 amino acids long. The CDR3 protein is CATGRTALGSPLHF. In DNA form, the CDR3 reads TGTGCCACCGGAAGGACGGCTTTGGGTTCACCCCTCCACTTT.

The CDR3 DNA reads TGTGCCAGCAGCGTAGGTTGGACTGAGACACCTCTCTACGAGCAGTACTTC. This codes for CASSVGWTETPLYEQYF. The chain uses TRBV9 and TRBJ2-7; D possibly corresponds to TRBD2 (5 bases). This CDR3 has 17 residues. The germline V gene encodes CDR1 SGDLS and CDR2 YYNGEE. Trimming took off 0 bases at V and 3 bases at J, with 19 bases between the two ends.

This chain connects TRBV4-3 to TRBJ1-5; TRBD1 might be the D (5 bases). From germline, CDR1 is LGHNA and CDR2 YSLEER. The CDR3 has 15 residues. The V end was cut by 4 bases, the J end by 4 bases, with 14 bases between. CDR3 protein: CASSPSNRPNQPQHF. CDR3 DNA: TGCGCCAGCAGCCCCAGTAACAGGCCGAATCAGCCCCAGCATTTT.

This clonotype was found many times. This chain links TRBV7-2 with TRBJ2-3; D tentatively reads TRBD1 or TRBD2 (6 bases each). V was shortened by 1 base and J by 6 bases, with 17 bases between the two germline ends. This CDR3 is 16 amino acids long. Germline values: CDR1 SGHTA, CDR2 FQGNSA. The CDR3 nucleotides are TGTGCCAGCAGCTTAGTAAGGGCGCTAGGGGGGGATACGCAGTATTTT. Encoded protein: CASSLVRALGGDTQYF.

The DNA of the CDR3 is TGTGCCAGCAGGGGCCTTGGTGCAGCCTACGAGCAGTACTTC. Encoded protein: CASRGLGAAYEQYF. The rearrangement links TRBV27 to TRBJ2-7; no clear D. The CDR3 runs to 14 residues. V lost 6 bases, J lost 2 bases, and 14 bases lay in between. The germline CDR1 and CDR2 sequences are MNHEY and SMNVEV (reference sequence).

The chain is built from TRBV30 and TRBJ1-1; D unresolved. Germline CDR1 GTSNPN, CDR2 SVGIG (reference sequence). Trimming took off 4 bases at V and 7 bases at J, with 7 bases between the two ends. The CDR3 runs 10 residues. CDR3 sequence reads: CAWIRLEAFF. The CDR3 DNA reads as TGTGCCTGGATCAGGCTTGAAGCTTTCTTT.

This clonotype was seen a handful of times. The chain recombines TRBV6-2 or TRBV6-3 with TRBJ1-5, with 9 bases matching TRBD1. Trimming at V came to 4 bases and at J to 2 bases, leaving 9 bases not matched to a gene. Germline-derived CDR1 and CDR2 are MNHEY and SVGEGT. This CDR3 comprises 17 residues. Here the CDR3 reads CASSLAGQGNRNQPQHF. CDR3 nucleotide sequence: TGTGCCAGCAGTTTAGCGGGACAGGGAAATCGCAATCAGCCCCAGCATTTT.

This clonotype was found a few times. V usage is TRBV6-6 and J usage is TRBJ2-3, with 9 nucleotides matching TRBD1. The CDR3 is 18 residues long. Germline CDR1 MNHNY, CDR2 SVGAGI (reference sequence). V was clipped by 2 bases and J by 2 bases; unmatched bases: 11. The CDR3 loop is CASSYPIDRGGPTDTQYF. CDR3 nucleotides: TGTGCCAGCAGTTACCCCATTGACAGGGGGGGCCCCACAGATACGCAGTATTTT.